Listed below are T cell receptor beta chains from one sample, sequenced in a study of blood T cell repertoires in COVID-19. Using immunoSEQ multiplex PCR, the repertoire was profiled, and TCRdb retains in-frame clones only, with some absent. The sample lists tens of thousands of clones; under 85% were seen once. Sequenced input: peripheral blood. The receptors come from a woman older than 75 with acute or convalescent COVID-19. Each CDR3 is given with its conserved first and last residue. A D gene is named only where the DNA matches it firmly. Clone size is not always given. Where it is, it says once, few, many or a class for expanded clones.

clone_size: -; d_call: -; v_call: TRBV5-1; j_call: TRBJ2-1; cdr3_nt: TGCGCCAGCAGCTTAGACAGCTACAATGAGCAGTTCTTC; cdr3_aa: CASSLDSYNEQFF
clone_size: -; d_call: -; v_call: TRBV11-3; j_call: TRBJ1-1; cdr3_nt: TGTGCCAGCAGCCCCCAGGTTCTTCTGGGCACTGAAGCTTTCTTT; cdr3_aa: CASSPQVLLGTEAFF
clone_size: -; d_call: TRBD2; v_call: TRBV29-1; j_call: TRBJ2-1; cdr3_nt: TGCAGCGCCGTAGGGACTAGTTCGTACAATGAGCAGTTCTTC; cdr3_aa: CSAVGTSSYNEQFF
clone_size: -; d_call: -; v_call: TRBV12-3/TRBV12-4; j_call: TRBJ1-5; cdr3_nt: TGTGCCAGCAGTTTCGGGTATAATCAGCCCCAGCATTTT; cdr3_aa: CASSFGYNQPQHF
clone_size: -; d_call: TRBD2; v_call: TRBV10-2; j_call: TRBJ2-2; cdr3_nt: TGCGCCAGTAAAAATAGCGGGATGGGCGGGGAGCTGTTTTTT; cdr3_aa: CASKNSGMGGELFF
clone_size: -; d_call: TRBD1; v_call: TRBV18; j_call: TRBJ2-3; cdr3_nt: TGTGCCAGCTCACGGACAGGGCCAGATACGCAGTATTTT; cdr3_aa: CASSRTGPDTQYF
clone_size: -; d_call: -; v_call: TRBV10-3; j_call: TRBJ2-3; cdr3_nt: TGTGCCATCAGTGAGGGGTACAGGGACACGCAGTATTTT; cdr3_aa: CAISEGYRDTQYF
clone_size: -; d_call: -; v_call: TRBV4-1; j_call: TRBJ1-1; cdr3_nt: TGCGCCAGCAGCTCCCGTCTAGCCCCGATCACTGAAGCTTTCTTT; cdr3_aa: CASSSRLAPITEAFF
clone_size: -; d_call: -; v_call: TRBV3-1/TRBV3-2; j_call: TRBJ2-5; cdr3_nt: TGTGCCAGCAGCCTTGGAGGAGGGACCCAGTACTTC; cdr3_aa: CASSLGGGTQYF
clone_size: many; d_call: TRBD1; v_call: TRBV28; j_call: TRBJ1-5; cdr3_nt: TGTGCCAGCACCCTGGGACAGGGTAATCGTCAGCCCCAGCATTTT; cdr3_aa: CASTLGQGNRQPQHF
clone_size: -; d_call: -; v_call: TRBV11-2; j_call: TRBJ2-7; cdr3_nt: TGTGCCAGCAGCTTATGGCGGGACCCCCTCTACGAGCAGTACTTC; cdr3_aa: CASSLWRDPLYEQYF
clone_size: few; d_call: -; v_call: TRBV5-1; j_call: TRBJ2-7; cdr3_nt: TGCGCCAGCAGCTTAAGAGCGGCCAGGTCCTACGAGCAGTACTTC; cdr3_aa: CASSLRAARSYEQYF
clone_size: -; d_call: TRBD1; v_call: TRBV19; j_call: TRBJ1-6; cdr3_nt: TGTGCCAGCGTCCGACAGGGGACGAGTAATTCACCCCTCCACTTT; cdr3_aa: CASVRQGTSNSPLHF
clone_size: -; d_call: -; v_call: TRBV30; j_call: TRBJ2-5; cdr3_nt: TGTGCCTGGAGTGTGCGGGGACAAGAGACCCAGTACTTC; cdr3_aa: CAWSVRGQETQYF
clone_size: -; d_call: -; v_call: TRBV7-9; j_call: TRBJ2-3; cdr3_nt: TGTGCCAGCAGCCACGGGGGAAGCACAGATACGCAGTATTTT; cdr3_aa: CASSHGGSTDTQYF
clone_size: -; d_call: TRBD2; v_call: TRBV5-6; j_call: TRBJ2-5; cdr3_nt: TGTGCCAGCAGCTTGGCCCTAGCGGGACAAGAGACCCAGTACTTC; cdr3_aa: CASSLALAGQETQYF
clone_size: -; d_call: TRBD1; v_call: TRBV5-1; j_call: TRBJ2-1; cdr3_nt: TGCGCCAGCAGCCGTGGGACAGGGAATAATGAGCAGTTCTTC; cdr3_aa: CASSRGTGNNEQFF
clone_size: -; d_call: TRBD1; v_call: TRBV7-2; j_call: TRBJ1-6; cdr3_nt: TGTGCCAGCAGCTTAGGAGGGGGCTACAATTCACCCCTCCACTTT; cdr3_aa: CASSLGGGYNSPLHF
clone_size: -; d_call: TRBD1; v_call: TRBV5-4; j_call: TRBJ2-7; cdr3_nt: TGTGCCAGCAGTAGGGACAGGGGTCCCTACGAGCAGTACTTC; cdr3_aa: CASSRDRGPYEQYF
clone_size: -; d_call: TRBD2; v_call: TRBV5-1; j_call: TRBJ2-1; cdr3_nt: TGCGCCAGCAGCCAAAGATTTTACGGGAGGCGGTCAGAAAATGAGCAGTTCTTC; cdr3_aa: CASSQRFYGRRSENEQFF
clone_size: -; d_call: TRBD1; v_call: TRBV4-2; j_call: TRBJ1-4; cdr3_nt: TGTGCCAGCAGCCAAGGTCGACAGGGACGTGAAAAACTGTTTTTT; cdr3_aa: CASSQGRQGREKLFF
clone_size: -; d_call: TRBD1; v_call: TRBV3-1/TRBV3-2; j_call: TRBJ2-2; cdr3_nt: TGTGCCAGCAGCCAAGATGAACGGACAGGGAACACCGGGGAGCTGTTTTTT; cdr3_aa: CASSQDERTGNTGELFF
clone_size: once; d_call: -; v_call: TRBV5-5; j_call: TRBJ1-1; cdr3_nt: TGTGCCAGCAGCTTGCTCTCTCCAGGGCGAACTGAAGCTTTCTTT; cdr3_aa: CASSLLSPGRTEAFF
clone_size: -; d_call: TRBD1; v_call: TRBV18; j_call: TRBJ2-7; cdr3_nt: TGTGCCAGCTCACCGTTGAGGACAGGGGTTAAAGGGGAGCAGTACTTC; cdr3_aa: CASSPLRTGVKGEQYF
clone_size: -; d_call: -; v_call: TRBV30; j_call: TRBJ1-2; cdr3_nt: TGTGCCTGGAGCCTCCAGGTTGTGAGTGGCTACACCTTC; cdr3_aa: CAWSLQVVSGYTF
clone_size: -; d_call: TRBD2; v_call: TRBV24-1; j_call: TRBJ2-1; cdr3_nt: TGTGCCACCAGTGATGCAAGCGGGAGGTCCTACAATGAGCAGTTCTTC; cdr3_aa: CATSDASGRSYNEQFF
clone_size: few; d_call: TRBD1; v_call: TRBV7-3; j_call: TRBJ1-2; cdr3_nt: TGTGCCAGCAGCATGGACCGGGACAGGGATGGCTACACCTTC; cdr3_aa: CASSMDRDRDGYTF
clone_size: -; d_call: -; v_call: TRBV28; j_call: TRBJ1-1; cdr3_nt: TGTGCCAGCAGCCCGCCGGGGGGGGCAGGCACTGAAGCTTTCTTT; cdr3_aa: CASSPPGGAGTEAFF
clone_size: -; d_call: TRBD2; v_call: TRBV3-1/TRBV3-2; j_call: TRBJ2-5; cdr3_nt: TGTGCCAGCAGCCAGGGGACTAGCGATTCGAAGACCCAGTACTTC; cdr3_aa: CASSQGTSDSKTQYF
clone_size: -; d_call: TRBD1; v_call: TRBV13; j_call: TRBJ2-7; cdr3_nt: TGTGCCAGCAGCTTGTACAGGGGCTCCTACGAGCAGTACTTC; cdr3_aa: CASSLYRGSYEQYF
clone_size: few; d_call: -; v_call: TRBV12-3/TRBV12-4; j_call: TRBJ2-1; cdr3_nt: TGTGCCAGCAGTTTACAGGGGTGGAATGAGCAGTTCTTC; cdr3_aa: CASSLQGWNEQFF
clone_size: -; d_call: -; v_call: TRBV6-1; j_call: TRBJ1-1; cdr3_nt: TGTGCCAGCAGTGACGGGGGAACCTCGAACACTGAAGCTTTCTTT; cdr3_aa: CASSDGGTSNTEAFF
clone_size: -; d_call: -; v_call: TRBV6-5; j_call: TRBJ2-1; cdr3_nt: TGTGCCAGCAGTTACGGGCTAGCCGGAGTAATAGATGAGCAGTTCTTC; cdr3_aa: CASSYGLAGVIDEQFF
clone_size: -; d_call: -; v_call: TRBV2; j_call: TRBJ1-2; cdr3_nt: TGTGCCAGCAGTGCTGACCGACTAACTAACTATGGCTACACCTTC; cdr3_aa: CASSADRLTNYGYTF
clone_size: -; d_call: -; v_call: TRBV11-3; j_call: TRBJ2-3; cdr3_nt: TGTGCCAGCATGCCGGTAGGGGGGGGTGGGACAGATACGCAGTATTTT; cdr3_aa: CASMPVGGGGTDTQYF
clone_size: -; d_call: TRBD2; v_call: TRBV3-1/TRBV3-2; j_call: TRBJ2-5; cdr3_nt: TGTGCCAGCAGCCAAGATGAGGGGATTTGGCGGGGGGAGACCCAGTACTTC; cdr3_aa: CASSQDEGIWRGETQYF
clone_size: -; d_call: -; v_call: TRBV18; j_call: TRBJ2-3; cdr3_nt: TGTGCCAGCTCCGTGGGGCAGTCGGGCACAGATACGCAGTATTTT; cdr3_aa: CASSVGQSGTDTQYF
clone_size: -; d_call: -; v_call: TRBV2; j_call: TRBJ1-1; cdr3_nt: TGTGCCAGCAGTGTAATAAACAGGGACACTGAAGCTTTCTTT; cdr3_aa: CASSVINRDTEAFF
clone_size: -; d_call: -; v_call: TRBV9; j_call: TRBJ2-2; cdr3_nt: TGTGCCAGCAACAGGGTAGGCACCGGGGAGCTGTTTTTT; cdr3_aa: CASNRVGTGELFF
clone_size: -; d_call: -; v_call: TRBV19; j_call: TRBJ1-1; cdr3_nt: TGTGCCAGTAGCACCAACCGGGACACTGAAGCTTTCTTT; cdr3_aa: CASSTNRDTEAFF
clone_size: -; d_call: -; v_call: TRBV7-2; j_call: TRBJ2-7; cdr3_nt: TGTGCCAGCAGCTTAAAGGGGGGGGACGAGCAGTACTTC; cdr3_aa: CASSLKGGDEQYF
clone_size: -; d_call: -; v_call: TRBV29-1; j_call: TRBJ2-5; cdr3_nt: TGCAGCGTTGTGATAGAAGAGACCCAGTACTTC; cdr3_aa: CSVVIEETQYF
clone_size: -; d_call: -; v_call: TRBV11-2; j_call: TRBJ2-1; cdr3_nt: TGTGCCAGCAGTCCGGGAGACGGGTCCTACAATGAGCAGTTCTTC; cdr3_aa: CASSPGDGSYNEQFF
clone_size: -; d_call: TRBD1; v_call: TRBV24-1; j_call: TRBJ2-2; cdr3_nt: TGTGCCACCAGTGATACCTCACAGGGGCAGTACACCGGGGAGCTGTTTTTT; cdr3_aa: CATSDTSQGQYTGELFF
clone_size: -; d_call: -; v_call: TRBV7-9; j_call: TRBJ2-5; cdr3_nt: TGTGCCAGCAGTCAACTTGGGCGACCGGGGGGCACCCAGTACTTC; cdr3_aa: CASSQLGRPGGTQYF
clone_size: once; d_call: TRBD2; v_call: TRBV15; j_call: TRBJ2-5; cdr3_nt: TGTGCCACCAGCAGAGGTGGTAGCGGGAGGCAGGTGGCCCAGTACTTC; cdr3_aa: CATSRGGSGRQVAQYF
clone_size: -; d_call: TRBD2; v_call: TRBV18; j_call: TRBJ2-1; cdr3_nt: TGTGCCAGCTCACCGGGGCTAGCGGGTTACAATGAGCAGTTCTTC; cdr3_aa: CASSPGLAGYNEQFF
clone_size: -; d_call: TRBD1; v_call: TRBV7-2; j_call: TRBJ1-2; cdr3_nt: TGTGCCAGCAGCCTTGCCGTATCACAGGGGGCGAACTATGGCTACACCTTC; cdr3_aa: CASSLAVSQGANYGYTF